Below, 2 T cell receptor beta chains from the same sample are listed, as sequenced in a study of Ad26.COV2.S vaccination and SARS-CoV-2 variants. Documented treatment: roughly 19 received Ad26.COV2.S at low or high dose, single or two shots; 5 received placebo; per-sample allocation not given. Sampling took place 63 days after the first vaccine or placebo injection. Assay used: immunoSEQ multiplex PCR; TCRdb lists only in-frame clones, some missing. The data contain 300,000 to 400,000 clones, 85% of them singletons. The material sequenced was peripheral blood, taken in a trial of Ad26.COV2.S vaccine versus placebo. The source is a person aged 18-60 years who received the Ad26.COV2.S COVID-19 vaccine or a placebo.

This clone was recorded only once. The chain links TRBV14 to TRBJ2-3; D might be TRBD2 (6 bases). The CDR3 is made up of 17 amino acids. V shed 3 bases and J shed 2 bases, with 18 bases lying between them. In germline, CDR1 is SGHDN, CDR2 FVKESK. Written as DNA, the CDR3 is TGTGCCAGCAGCCACCGCCGGGACTCAAGATCCACAGATACGCAGTATTTT. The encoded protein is CASSHRRDSRSTDTQYF.

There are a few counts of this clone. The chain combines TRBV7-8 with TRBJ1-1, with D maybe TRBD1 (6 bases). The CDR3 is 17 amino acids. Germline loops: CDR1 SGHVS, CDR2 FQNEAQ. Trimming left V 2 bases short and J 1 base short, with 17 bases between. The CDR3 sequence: CASSLTLGGGQNTEAFF. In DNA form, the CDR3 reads TGTGCCAGCAGCTTAACCCTCGGGGGGGGCCAGAACACTGAAGCTTTCTTT.